This is a list of T cell receptor beta chains from one sample in a study of shared clonotypes between healthy human individuals. The data were produced by immunoSEQ multiplex PCR, yet TCRdb's version contains in-frame clones alone and is incomplete. The sample has approximately 2,000,000 clones, approximately 90% seen once. The material sequenced was naive CD4+ T cells from PBMCs. These receptors came from a man aged 18-30 years in good health. Some clones in this sample may be carry-over from other donors' samples. Each CDR3 is given with its conserved first and last residue. The D gene is left open where the match is weak.

TRBD1	TRBV5-4	TRBJ2-5	CASSLAGGFWQETQYF	TGTGCCAGCAGCTTGGCAGGGGGCTTCTGGCAAGAGACCCAGTACTTC
.	TRBV7-2	TRBJ2-7	CASSLLQGSGEQYF	TGTGCCAGCAGCTTGCTTCAGGGGAGCGGCGAGCAGTACTTC
.	TRBV6-1	TRBJ1-4	CASRRLDSRNEKLFF	TGTGCCAGCAGGAGACTCGACAGCCGTAATGAAAAACTGTTTTTT
TRBD2	TRBV5-5	TRBJ2-1	CASSIPWPSGSPYNEQFF	TGTGCCAGCAGCATTCCATGGCCTAGCGGGAGTCCCTACAATGAGCAGTTCTTC
TRBD2	TRBV10-3	TRBJ2-1	CAISVGSGRVGEQFF	TGTGCCATCAGTGTTGGTAGCGGGAGGGTGGGTGAGCAGTTCTTC
.	TRBV6-6	TRBJ1-2	CASSVRANYGYTF	TGTGCCAGCAGCGTCAGGGCAAACTATGGCTACACCTTC
.	TRBV2	TRBJ2-1	CASSFLVTSYNEQFF	TGTGCCAGCAGTTTCTTAGTGACTTCCTACAATGAGCAGTTCTTC
TRBD2	TRBV4-1	TRBJ2-3	CASSHRAGGTTDTQYF	TGCGCCAGCAGCCACAGAGCGGGAGGGACCACAGATACGCAGTATTTT
TRBD2	TRBV9	TRBJ2-1	CASSRSGGGRAYNEQFF	TGTGCCAGCAGCCGTAGCGGGGGCGGGAGGGCCTACAATGAGCAGTTCTTC
.	TRBV11-2	TRBJ1-1	CASSFQGTEAFF	TGTGCCAGCAGCTTCCAGGGCACTGAAGCTTTCTTT